A selection of T cell receptor beta chains follows, all from one sample in a study of blood T cell repertoires in COVID-19. TCRdb keeps only in-frame clones here, not all; method: immunoSEQ multiplex PCR. The table includes more than 95,000 clones, more than 70% detected once. Sequences were obtained from peripheral blood. All receptors come from an elderly woman in a cohort sampled during active COVID-19. The CDR3 runs from the conserved cysteine through the conserved F or W. Fields, in order: D gene, V gene, clone size, J gene, CDR3 protein, CDR3 DNA. A D gene is named only where the DNA matches it firmly. Rows give clone size only sometimes, using once, few, many, or a class for an expanded clone.

d_call: TRBD2; v_call: TRBV3-1/TRBV3-2; clone_size: once; j_call: TRBJ2-1; cdr3_aa: CASSPGTSGRGGEQFF; cdr3_nt: TGTGCCAGCAGCCCTGGGACTAGCGGGAGGGGGGGTGAGCAGTTCTTC
d_call: -; v_call: TRBV6-5; clone_size: -; j_call: TRBJ2-5; cdr3_aa: CASKAGTETQYF; cdr3_nt: TGTGCCAGCAAGGCGGGGACAGAGACCCAGTACTTC
d_call: TRBD1; v_call: TRBV5-4; clone_size: once; j_call: TRBJ2-7; cdr3_aa: CASSFGTGGASYEQYF; cdr3_nt: TGTGCCAGCAGCTTCGGGACAGGGGGCGCGTCCTACGAGCAGTACTTC
d_call: -; v_call: TRBV12-3/TRBV12-4; clone_size: -; j_call: TRBJ1-2; cdr3_aa: CASSLQGMYGYTF; cdr3_nt: TGTGCCAGCAGTTTACAGGGGATGTATGGCTACACCTTC
d_call: TRBD2; v_call: TRBV18; clone_size: -; j_call: TRBJ2-5; cdr3_aa: CASSPPVGGGQETQYF; cdr3_nt: TGTGCCAGCTCACCTCCCGTCGGCGGGGGGCAAGAGACCCAGTACTTC
d_call: TRBD1; v_call: TRBV29-1; clone_size: -; j_call: TRBJ1-1; cdr3_aa: CSHHTGGGTEAFF; cdr3_nt: TGCAGTCATCACACAGGGGGCGGCACTGAAGCTTTCTTT
d_call: TRBD1; v_call: TRBV5-8; clone_size: once; j_call: TRBJ2-7; cdr3_aa: CASSKGQGTYEQYF; cdr3_nt: TGTGCCAGCAGCAAGGGACAGGGGACCTACGAGCAGTACTTC
d_call: -; v_call: TRBV6-2/TRBV6-3; clone_size: -; j_call: TRBJ1-6; cdr3_aa: CASSGSSYNSPLHF; cdr3_nt: TGTGCCAGCAGTGGTAGCTCCTATAATTCACCCCTCCACTTT
d_call: TRBD1; v_call: TRBV24-1; clone_size: -; j_call: TRBJ1-2; cdr3_aa: CATSDPGTAYGYTF; cdr3_nt: TGTGCCACCAGTGACCCGGGGACAGCCTATGGCTACACCTTC
d_call: -; v_call: TRBV6-5; clone_size: -; j_call: TRBJ2-7; cdr3_aa: CASEQVNYEQYF; cdr3_nt: TGTGCCAGCGAACAAGTTAACTACGAGCAGTACTTC
d_call: -; v_call: TRBV27; clone_size: -; j_call: TRBJ2-3; cdr3_aa: CASSLRVERDTQYF; cdr3_nt: TGTGCCAGCAGTTTACGAGTGGAGAGAGATACGCAGTATTTT
d_call: TRBD1; v_call: TRBV18; clone_size: many; j_call: TRBJ2-1; cdr3_aa: CASSPGAGDRGSYNEQFF; cdr3_nt: TGTGCCAGCTCACCCGGGGCGGGGGACAGGGGCTCCTACAATGAGCAGTTCTTC
d_call: TRBD2; v_call: TRBV10-2; clone_size: -; j_call: TRBJ2-1; cdr3_aa: CASSEAGGPDEQFF; cdr3_nt: TGCGCCAGCAGTGAGGCGGGAGGGCCAGATGAGCAGTTCTTC
d_call: TRBD1; v_call: TRBV25-1; clone_size: -; j_call: TRBJ1-2; cdr3_aa: CASSEYGTVYGYTF; cdr3_nt: TGTGCCAGCAGTGAATATGGGACAGTTTATGGCTACACCTTC
d_call: TRBD1; v_call: TRBV30; clone_size: -; j_call: TRBJ1-5; cdr3_aa: CARGTVNSNQPQHF; cdr3_nt: TGTGCCCGTGGGACAGTGAATAGCAATCAGCCCCAGCATTTT
d_call: -; v_call: TRBV4-1; clone_size: few; j_call: TRBJ2-5; cdr3_aa: CASSRNWRETQYF; cdr3_nt: TGCGCCAGCAGCCGGAACTGGCGGGAGACCCAGTACTTC
d_call: -; v_call: TRBV5-5; clone_size: few; j_call: TRBJ1-1; cdr3_aa: CASSLDMNTEAFF; cdr3_nt: TGTGCCAGCAGCTTGGACATGAACACTGAAGCTTTCTTT
d_call: -; v_call: TRBV6-6; clone_size: -; j_call: TRBJ1-1; cdr3_aa: CASSYSQGLGAFF; cdr3_nt: TGTGCCAGCAGTTACTCGCAGGGCCTGGGCGCTTTCTTT
d_call: -; v_call: TRBV1; clone_size: -; j_call: TRBJ1-1; cdr3_aa: CTSSQERETTTEAFF; cdr3_nt: TGCACCAGCAGCCAAGAGCGGGAAACGACCACTGAAGCTTTCTTT
d_call: TRBD2; v_call: TRBV5-1; clone_size: -; j_call: TRBJ2-2; cdr3_aa: CASSSRSGGDGELFF; cdr3_nt: TGCGCCAGCAGCTCCCGGAGTGGGGGGGACGGGGAGCTGTTTTTT
d_call: -; v_call: TRBV19; clone_size: -; j_call: TRBJ1-1; cdr3_aa: CASSTWGSAGSNTEAFF; cdr3_nt: TGTGCCAGTAGTACCTGGGGCTCGGCAGGGTCGAACACTGAAGCTTTCTTT
d_call: -; v_call: TRBV6-5; clone_size: -; j_call: TRBJ1-1; cdr3_aa: CASRPTMNTEAFF; cdr3_nt: TGTGCCAGCAGACCGACAATGAACACTGAAGCTTTCTTT
d_call: -; v_call: TRBV7-2; clone_size: -; j_call: TRBJ2-2; cdr3_aa: CASSLQSVSTGELFF; cdr3_nt: TGTGCCAGCAGCTTACAAAGTGTTAGCACCGGGGAGCTGTTTTTT
d_call: TRBD1; v_call: TRBV24-1; clone_size: -; j_call: TRBJ2-1; cdr3_aa: CATSDSRDRDYYNEQFF; cdr3_nt: TGTGCCACCAGTGACTCCAGGGACAGGGACTACTACAATGAGCAGTTCTTC
d_call: -; v_call: TRBV5-4; clone_size: -; j_call: TRBJ2-2; cdr3_aa: CASSWGDTGELFF; cdr3_nt: TGTGCCAGCAGCTGGGGGGACACCGGGGAGCTGTTTTTT
d_call: -; v_call: TRBV10-3; clone_size: -; j_call: TRBJ1-1; cdr3_aa: CAISATTEAFF; cdr3_nt: TGTGCCATCAGTGCCACAACTGAAGCTTTCTTT
d_call: -; v_call: TRBV6-2/TRBV6-3; clone_size: -; j_call: TRBJ1-5; cdr3_aa: CASSYASLGQPQHF; cdr3_nt: TGTGCCAGCAGTTACGCCTCTCTAGGTCAGCCCCAGCATTTT
d_call: TRBD2; v_call: TRBV7-3; clone_size: -; j_call: TRBJ2-3; cdr3_aa: CASSLTSGLAGPSTDTQYF; cdr3_nt: TGTGCCAGCAGCTTAACGTCTGGACTAGCGGGACCAAGCACAGATACGCAGTATTTT
d_call: TRBD1; v_call: TRBV27; clone_size: -; j_call: TRBJ1-1; cdr3_aa: CASSTRQGDTEAFF; cdr3_nt: TGTGCCAGCAGTACCCGACAGGGAGACACTGAAGCTTTCTTT
d_call: TRBD1; v_call: TRBV5-6; clone_size: -; j_call: TRBJ1-2; cdr3_aa: CASSPSLGGQGPYYGYTF; cdr3_nt: TGTGCCAGCAGCCCCTCCCTGGGCGGACAGGGGCCTTACTATGGCTACACCTTC
d_call: TRBD1; v_call: TRBV5-4; clone_size: -; j_call: TRBJ1-2; cdr3_aa: CASSLAGGLGDGYTF; cdr3_nt: TGTGCCAGCAGCTTGGCAGGGGGCCTTGGTGATGGCTACACCTTC
d_call: TRBD1; v_call: TRBV7-9; clone_size: once; j_call: TRBJ1-1; cdr3_aa: CASSLKGTGRPMNTEAFF; cdr3_nt: TGTGCCAGCAGCTTAAAGGGGACAGGCAGACCCATGAACACTGAAGCTTTCTTT
d_call: -; v_call: TRBV12-3/TRBV12-4; clone_size: -; j_call: TRBJ1-5; cdr3_aa: CASRARNQPQHF; cdr3_nt: TGTGCCAGCAGAGCCCGCAATCAGCCCCAGCATTTT
d_call: TRBD2; v_call: TRBV10-3; clone_size: -; j_call: TRBJ2-3; cdr3_aa: CAISESTSGNTDTQYF; cdr3_nt: TGTGCCATCAGTGAGTCTACTAGCGGGAACACAGATACGCAGTATTTT
d_call: -; v_call: TRBV28; clone_size: -; j_call: TRBJ2-7; cdr3_aa: CASRGPRERGSYEQYF; cdr3_nt: TGTGCCAGCAGGGGTCCAAGGGAGCGCGGCTCCTACGAGCAGTACTTC
d_call: -; v_call: TRBV2; clone_size: -; j_call: TRBJ2-6; cdr3_aa: CASSEAQTSGANVLTF; cdr3_nt: TGTGCCAGCAGTGAAGCACAGACCTCTGGGGCCAACGTCCTGACTTTC
d_call: -; v_call: TRBV10-3; clone_size: -; j_call: TRBJ1-2; cdr3_aa: CATSGGTPYGYTF; cdr3_nt: TGTGCCACCAGTGGGGGGACACCTTATGGCTACACCTTC
d_call: TRBD1; v_call: TRBV11-2; clone_size: -; j_call: TRBJ1-4; cdr3_aa: CASSRVGTGSEKLFF; cdr3_nt: TGTGCCAGCAGCCGAGTTGGGACAGGGAGTGAAAAACTGTTTTTT
d_call: TRBD1; v_call: TRBV27; clone_size: -; j_call: TRBJ2-7; cdr3_aa: CASRGTGAYEQYF; cdr3_nt: TGTGCCAGCAGAGGGACAGGGGCCTACGAGCAGTACTTC
d_call: -; v_call: TRBV7-7; clone_size: -; j_call: TRBJ2-3; cdr3_aa: CASSLAWQSTDTQYF; cdr3_nt: TGTGCTAGCAGCTTAGCGTGGCAGTCCACAGATACGCAGTATTTT
d_call: -; v_call: TRBV11-3; clone_size: -; j_call: TRBJ2-6; cdr3_aa: CASSLDRGLLSGANVLTF; cdr3_nt: TGTGCCAGCAGCTTAGACAGGGGTCTACTCTCTGGGGCCAACGTCCTGACTTTC
d_call: TRBD1; v_call: TRBV5-1; clone_size: once; j_call: TRBJ2-5; cdr3_aa: CASSSTTGWETQYF; cdr3_nt: TGCGCCAGCAGCTCCACGACAGGGTGGGAGACCCAGTACTTC
d_call: -; v_call: TRBV28; clone_size: -; j_call: TRBJ2-2; cdr3_aa: CASSLADSTNTGELFF; cdr3_nt: TGTGCCAGCAGTTTAGCGGACAGTACGAACACCGGGGAGCTGTTTTTT
d_call: -; v_call: TRBV27; clone_size: -; j_call: TRBJ1-4; cdr3_aa: CASSAGSAGEKLFF; cdr3_nt: TGTGCCAGCAGTGCCGGGAGCGCTGGGGAAAAACTGTTTTTT
d_call: -; v_call: TRBV5-1; clone_size: -; j_call: TRBJ2-2; cdr3_aa: CASSNSQGGTGELFF; cdr3_nt: TGCGCCAGCAGCAACAGCCAGGGGGGCACCGGGGAGCTGTTTTTT
d_call: -; v_call: TRBV12-3/TRBV12-4; clone_size: -; j_call: TRBJ1-5; cdr3_aa: CASRQARNQPQHF; cdr3_nt: TGTGCCAGCCGACAGGCCCGGAATCAGCCCCAGCATTTT
d_call: -; v_call: TRBV6-5; clone_size: once; j_call: TRBJ2-3; cdr3_aa: CASRRPGVSPDTQYF; cdr3_nt: TGTGCCAGCAGACGACCCGGGGTCTCGCCGGATACGCAGTATTTT
d_call: TRBD1; v_call: TRBV19; clone_size: -; j_call: TRBJ2-7; cdr3_aa: CASSPDRGYEQYF; cdr3_nt: TGTGCCAGTAGTCCTGACAGGGGTTACGAGCAGTACTTC
d_call: -; v_call: TRBV27; clone_size: -; j_call: TRBJ1-5; cdr3_aa: CASSPGGPRNQPQHF; cdr3_nt: TGTGCCAGCAGCCCCGGGGGGCCCCGCAATCAGCCCCAGCATTTT
d_call: -; v_call: TRBV27; clone_size: -; j_call: TRBJ2-7; cdr3_aa: CASSFTWGGTNYEQYF; cdr3_nt: TGTGCCAGCAGTTTTACATGGGGCGGGACGAACTACGAGCAGTACTTC
d_call: -; v_call: TRBV5-1; clone_size: -; j_call: TRBJ2-1; cdr3_aa: CASSLAAGSVYNEQFF; cdr3_nt: TGCGCCAGCAGCTTGGCCGCGGGGTCGGTCTACAATGAGCAGTTCTTC
d_call: TRBD2; v_call: TRBV7-9; clone_size: once; j_call: TRBJ2-3; cdr3_aa: CASSLAGGTDTQYF; cdr3_nt: TGTGCCAGCAGTCTAGCGGGAGGTACAGATACGCAGTATTTT
d_call: TRBD1; v_call: TRBV9; clone_size: few; j_call: TRBJ1-3; cdr3_aa: CASSVASGQGGNTIYF; cdr3_nt: TGTGCCAGCAGCGTAGCCTCAGGACAGGGCGGGAACACCATATATTTT
d_call: -; v_call: TRBV25-1; clone_size: -; j_call: TRBJ1-6; cdr3_aa: CASRRGQLVPLHF; cdr3_nt: TGTGCCAGCAGAAGAGGTCAGCTTGTACCCCTCCACTTT
d_call: -; v_call: TRBV15; clone_size: -; j_call: TRBJ1-2; cdr3_aa: CATSRDRARGGYTF; cdr3_nt: TGTGCCACCAGCAGAGATCGGGCCAGGGGCGGCTACACCTTC
d_call: TRBD1; v_call: TRBV25-1; clone_size: -; j_call: TRBJ1-2; cdr3_aa: CASSGQGQANYGYTF; cdr3_nt: TGTGCCAGCAGTGGACAGGGACAGGCTAACTATGGCTACACCTTC
d_call: -; v_call: TRBV9; clone_size: -; j_call: TRBJ2-2; cdr3_aa: CASSQNTGELFF; cdr3_nt: TGTGCCAGCAGCCAGAACACCGGGGAGCTGTTTTTT
d_call: TRBD2; v_call: TRBV4-1; clone_size: -; j_call: TRBJ2-3; cdr3_aa: CASSPKPSGRSDTQYF; cdr3_nt: TGCGCCAGCAGCCCCAAACCTAGCGGGAGGTCGGATACGCAGTATTTT
d_call: TRBD2; v_call: TRBV11-2; clone_size: -; j_call: TRBJ2-2; cdr3_aa: CASSSGLAGGHGELFF; cdr3_nt: TGTGCCAGCAGCTCCGGACTAGCGGGAGGTCACGGGGAGCTGTTTTTT
d_call: TRBD2; v_call: TRBV3-1/TRBV3-2; clone_size: -; j_call: TRBJ2-1; cdr3_aa: CASSQSGTSGSNEQFF; cdr3_nt: TGTGCCAGCAGCCAGTCCGGGACTAGCGGGAGCAATGAGCAGTTCTTC